This T cell receptor beta chain was identified during a study of graft-versus-host responses after intestinal transplantation. Study-level background: Each of the recipients got a multivisceral, liver-intestinal, or isolated intestinal transplant. Every transplant recipient was induced with anti-thymocyte globulin, then maintained on tacrolimus and steroids for roughly 3 years. Study-level findings and limits: Allograft graft-versus-host to host-versus-graft clonal ratios ran high in patients with graft-donor T cell macrochimerism. Early HvG declines after transplant were associated with peak circulating GvH clone levels.

This clone appeared a single time. Its antigen is undetermined. The protocol was immunoSEQ multiplex PCR, while the TCRdb copy is restricted to in-frame clones and leaves out a portion. Altogether about 39,000 clones are present, approximately 95% being singletons, with the ten largest covering 3.6%. Germline values: CDR1 LNHDA, CDR2 SQIVND (reference sequence). The ends were cut back, 3 bases at V and 1 base at J, with 13 bases in the middle. This CDR3 is 16 amino acids long. The sample was PBMCs, taken less than 750 days after intestinal transplantation. This sequence originates from a human patient who received an intestinal transplant, so some T cells may come from the graft donor. This chain links TRBV19 with TRBJ1-5, with D maybe TRBD1 (6 bases). The CDR3 nucleotides are TGTGCCAGTAGTATCAGGGGAGTGCTCAGCAATCAGCCCCAGCATTTT. Translated, it gives CASSIRGVLSNQPQHF.